Following are 14 T cell receptor beta chains from one sample sequenced in a study of a mutant IDH1 vaccine in newly diagnosed glioma. Generated by immunoSEQ multiplex PCR, the TCRdb table keeps only in-frame clones and is missing some. The table has 60,000 to 100,000 clones, approximately 89% seen once. Described time point: week 23, last vaccination. Vaccine doses each comprised 300 ug of mutant IDH1 20-mer peptide, with topical imiquimod. These receptors are not linked to any known antigen. The specimen comprised PBMCs, sampled from a glioma patient whose treatment included an IDH1 peptide vaccine. These TCRs come from a woman in her fifties or sixties with glioma.

This chain uses TRBV27 with TRBJ2-1, with TRBD1 matching over 8 bases. Germline lookup yields CDR1 MNHEY and CDR2 SMNVEV (reference sequence). Losses at the gene ends were 2 bases for V and 12 bases for J; bases not matched to a gene: 3. The CDR3 consists of 12 residues. The CDR3: CASSLPDRAQFF. CDR3 in DNA: TGTGCCAGCAGTTTACCGGACAGGGCGCAGTTCTTC.

The V and J genes are TRBV5-1 and TRBJ2-7, with 7 nucleotides matching TRBD1. The CDR3 spans 13 residues. V lost 3 bases, J lost 3 bases, and 3 bases stayed unmatched. CDR1 is SGHRS and CDR2 is YFSETQ in the germline V gene. The CDR3 DNA is TGCGCCAGCAGCTCCGGGACAGTCTACGAGCAGTACTTC. It codes for CASSSGTVYEQYF.

V and J are TRBV11-2 and TRBJ2-3; no clear D gene. This CDR3 region has 14 residues. Per germline, CDR1 SGHAT and CDR2 FQNNGV. Deletions cut 1 base from V and 6 bases from J, with 11 bases between. CDR3 amino acids: CASSLVSRRDTQYF. The CDR3, as DNA: TGTGCCAGCAGCTTAGTTTCCCGCCGGGATACGCAGTATTTT.

This clone was recorded a few times. The chain is built from TRBV18 and TRBJ1-5, with D hard to call. The CDR3 consists of 13 residues. Deletions cut 3 bases from V and 2 bases from J, with 5 bases between. Germline CDR1 KGHSH, CDR2 LQKENI. The CDR3 sequence is CASSPPGNQPQHF. The CDR3 coding sequence is TGTGCCAGCTCACCCCCGGGCAATCAGCCCCAGCATTTT.

The rearrangement uses TRBV28 and TRBJ1-2; 7 bases align to TRBD1. CDR1 is MDHEN, CDR2 SYDVKM, per germline. The CDR3 runs to 13 residues. Trimming cost V 6 bases and J 4 bases; bases outside gene matches: 5. CDR3 nucleotide sequence: TGTGCCAGCAGAAAACAGGGGTTCTATGGCTACACCTTC. It encodes CASRKQGFYGYTF.

V and J are TRBV7-9 and TRBJ2-3; D is perhaps TRBD2 (6 bases). The CDR3 extends over 15 amino acids. Germline V lookup: CDR1 SEHNR, CDR2 FQNEAQ (reference sequence). V gave up 4 bases and J gave up 6 bases, with 17 bases separating them. The CDR3 here is CASSSGLRLGDTQYF. CDR3 bases: TGTGCCAGCAGCTCGGGACTCCGCCTGGGGGATACGCAGTATTTT.

This clone was counted only a few times. This chain links TRBV11-2 with TRBJ2-4; TRBD2 matches 9 bases. The CDR3 consists of 16 residues. From germline, CDR1 is SGHAT and CDR2 FQNNGV. The ends lost 2 bases at V and 0 bases at J; junction bases unmatched: 2. The CDR3 coding sequence is TGTGCCAGCAGCTTACTAGCGGGGCTAGCCAAAAACATTCAGTACTTC. It yields the protein CASSLLAGLAKNIQYF.

V gene TRBV9 combines with J gene TRBJ1-3; D gene uncertain. V was cut by 0 bases and J by 2 bases, with 12 bases left in between. The CDR3 is made up of 16 amino acids. Germline CDR1 and CDR2: SGDLS and YYNGEE. The chain's CDR3 is CASSVEIGTAGNTIYF. The CDR3 DNA reads as TGTGCCAGCAGCGTAGAGATCGGAACAGCTGGAAACACCATATATTTT.

The chain employs TRBV5-1 and TRBJ2-7; D may be TRBD1 (6 bases). Germline loops: CDR1 SGHRS, CDR2 YFSETQ. The germline V and J ends were trimmed by 0 bases and 3 bases, with 10 bases remaining between them. The CDR3 covers 14 residues. The CDR3 nucleotides are TGCGCCAGCAGCTTGGCCAGACAGGACTACGAGCAGTACTTC. Its translation: CASSLARQDYEQYF.

The chain links TRBV6-6 to TRBJ2-6, with 8 nucleotides matching TRBD1. V was clipped by 6 bases and J by 5 bases; unmatched bases: 6. Germline CDR1 is MNHNY and CDR2 is SVGAGI (reference sequence). This CDR3 has 15 residues. The DNA for the CDR3 is TGTGCCAGCAGATCCGGACAGGGCTGGGCCAACGTCCTGACTTTC. Protein sequence: CASRSGQGWANVLTF.

This chain joins TRBV28 and TRBJ1-4; 7 bases line up with TRBD1. CDR1 is MDHEN and CDR2 is SYDVKM in the germline V gene. CDR3 size: 15 residues. V was pared by 2 bases and J by 9 bases, with 9 bases of the junction left unmatched. The CDR3 nucleotides read TGTGCCAGCAGTTTACCGACAGGGACTGGGAAAAAACTGTTTTTT. Protein sequence: CASSLPTGTGKKLFF.

The rearrangement uses TRBV5-1 and TRBJ2-5; D possibly corresponds to TRBD2 (7 bases). CDR3 length equals 15 residues. Germline loops: CDR1 SGHRS, CDR2 YFSETQ. Deletions cut 0 bases from V and 5 bases from J, with 14 bases between. Here the CDR3 reads CASSLVVGGRETQYF. The CDR3 DNA is TGCGCCAGCAGCTTGGTAGTCGGGGGGCGCGAGACCCAGTACTTC. Full variable domain (rest looked up from reference TRBV5-1 and TRBJ2-5): KAGVTQTPRYLIKTRGQQVTLSCSPISGHRSVSWYQQTPGQGLQFLFEYFSETQRNKGNFPGRFSGRQFSNSRSEMNVSTLELGDSALYLCASSLVVGGRETQYFGPGTRLLVL.

V and J are TRBV29-1 and TRBJ1-2, with D possibly matching TRBD1 (5 bases). CDR1 SQVTM and CDR2 ANQGSEA come from the germline V gene. Trimming took 7 bases from V and 8 from J, leaving 17 bases between them. The CDR3 is 12 amino acids. In nucleotides, the CDR3 is TGCAGCGGGGCACAGGCCGAGGAGGGCTACACCTTC. This codes for CSGAQAEEGYTF.

The chain has TRBV5-1 and TRBJ2-3; D call uncertain. The CDR3 spans 13 residues. V was clipped by 0 bases and J by 6 bases, with 8 bases between them. Germline CDR1 SGHRS, CDR2 YFSETQ. The CDR3 protein is CASSLARLDTQYF. CDR3 nucleotide sequence: TGCGCCAGCAGCTTGGCCCGGTTGGATACGCAGTATTTT. The whole variable domain, remainder taken from reference TRBV5-1 and TRBJ2-3, is KAGVTQTPRYLIKTRGQQVTLSCSPISGHRSVSWYQQTPGQGLQFLFEYFSETQRNKGNFPGRFSGRQFSNSRSEMNVSTLELGDSALYLCASSLARLDTQYFGPGTRLTVL.